Below are 11 T cell receptor beta chains sequenced from a single sample in a study of blood T cells in healthy people across ages. A J-beta primer mix and a sample-barcoded 5' primer were used in a second PCR of about 7 to 12 cycles. MiXCR, applied by TCRdb to the 5' RACE reads, yields one record per CDR3 protein. The repertoire holds about 1.4 million distinct CDR3 sequences, with approximately 60% as singletons. Sequenced material: blood. The receptors were gathered from a man aged 18 to 30 in good health.

This chain connects TRBV7-9 to TRBJ1-3; D is undetermined. CDR1 and CDR2 (germline): SEHNR, FQNEAQ (reference sequence). Trimming stripped 2 bases from V and 4 bases from J, with 12 bases between. The CDR3 sequence is 15 residues long. The DNA of the CDR3 is TGTGCCAGCAGCTTACTCGTGGGATCCGGAAACACCATATATTTT. This encodes CASSLLVGSGNTIYF.

The chain recombines TRBV6-5 with TRBJ2-3; D is ambiguous. Trimming cost V 2 bases and J 1 base, with 7 bases left between them. This CDR3 region has 14 residues. The germline CDR1 and CDR2 sequences are MNHEY and SVGAGI. The CDR3 sequence: CASSYTLGTDTQYF. The DNA for the CDR3 is TGTGCCAGCAGTTACACGCTAGGCACAGATACGCAGTATTTT.

A few counts support this clonotype. This chain joins TRBV10-3 and TRBJ1-1, with D tentatively TRBD1 (6 bases). The V gene's germline CDR1 is ENHRY and CDR2 SYGVKD. V lost 6 bases to trimming and J lost 8 bases, with 16 bases between them. The CDR3 runs 13 residues. The DNA for the CDR3 is TGTGCCATCAGGGAGGGGACCCAGGGGGAAGCTTTCTTT. Translation: CAIREGTQGEAFF.

With respect to this clonotype: One end of the junction does not line up with germline, which may come from a read error. CDR3 region: CASSLAGDTRYF. DNA for the CDR3: TGTGCCAGCAGCTTAGCGGGGGATACGCGGTATTTT. The V gene is TRBV7-2, the J gene TRBJ2-3; D possibly uses TRBD1 or TRBD2 (5 bases each). Germline V gives CDR1 SGHTA, CDR2 FQGNSA. This CDR3 is 12 amino acids long.

This clonotype has only one observation. The chain links TRBV29-1 to TRBJ1-1, with a tentative D call TRBD1 (6 bases). CDR3 size: 13 residues. Looked up from germline, CDR1 is SQVTM and CDR2 is ANQGSEA. V dropped 2 bases and J dropped 4 bases, with 11 bases sitting between them. In DNA, the CDR3 is TGCAGCGTTGAACATGGACAGATCACTGAAGCTTTCTTT. Residues: CSVEHGQITEAFF.

The chain has TRBV10-3 and TRBJ2-5; D perhaps matches TRBD1 (5 bases). Trimming stripped 4 bases from V and 0 bases from J, with 12 bases between. CDR3 size: 15 residues. The germline CDR1 and CDR2 sequences are ENHRY and SYGVKD. Here the CDR3 DNA reads TGTGCCATCAGTGGTTACGACAGCGACCAAGAGACCCAGTACTTC. Protein: CAISGYDSDQETQYF.

The rearrangement links TRBV20-1 to TRBJ2-3, with 7 positions matching TRBD2. CDR3 length: 15 residues. The germline V gene has CDR1 DFQATT and CDR2 SNEGSKA (reference sequence). Unmatched junction bases numbered 13, after V lost 8 bases and J lost 2 bases. The CDR3 coding sequence is TGCAGTCATTCTAGCGGCCGCGGTCTCACAGATACGCAGTATTTT. Encoded protein: CSHSSGRGLTDTQYF.

J is TRBJ2-1 and V is TRBV10-3; 7 bases agree with TRBD1. The length of the CDR3 is 16 residues. Trimming cost V 0 bases and J 3 bases; bases outside gene matches: 5. Germline V lookup: CDR1 ENHRY, CDR2 SYGVKD. In nucleotides, the CDR3 is TGTGCCATCAGTGAGTCTGAGGGGGCGGACTACAATGAGCAGTTCTTC. Encoded protein: CAISESEGADYNEQFF.

This clonotype has just a few counts. The V gene is TRBV29-1, the J gene TRBJ2-1, with 7 nucleotides matching TRBD1. From germline, CDR1 is SQVTM and CDR2 ANQGSEA. Trimming at V came to 7 bases and at J to 1 base, leaving 10 bases not matched to a gene. The CDR3 has 15 amino acids. The CDR3 DNA reads as TGCAGCGGACGACAGGGCGAAGTGTCCTACAATGAGCAGTTCTTC. Its translation is CSGRQGEVSYNEQFF.

This clonotype appeared a few times. The genes are TRBV4-1 and TRBJ2-3; the match to TRBD2 covers 7 bases. Germline V CDR1 and CDR2: MGHRA, YSYEKL. The CDR3 contains 14 residues. J gave up 5 bases and V 2 bases, and 4 bases lay outside the gene matches. CDR3 in amino acids: CASSQRLAKDTQYF. CDR3 DNA sequence: TGCGCCAGCAGCCAACGACTAGCTAAAGATACGCAGTATTTT.

The rearrangement joins TRBV7-2 to TRBJ2-7, with D hard to call. The CDR3 totals 14 residues. Germline V gene sequence: CDR1 SGHTA, CDR2 FQGNSA. The V end lost 4 bases, the J end lost 4 bases, and 14 bases lay between the germline ends. The CDR3 coding sequence is TGTGCCAGCAGCTCGCTGACTGGGAAATACGAGCAGTACTTC. As protein: CASSSLTGKYEQYF.